This T cell receptor (beta chain) came from a study of cytomegalovirus exposure and HLA in healthy donors (TCRdb year 2017). Notes on the research overall: According to an earlier analysis of 587 of the donors, about 190 million T cells yielded 117 million unique TCR beta sequences and roughly 280 Gb of sequence data. An early release covering roughly 600 HLA-typed donors comprised approximately 300 gigabases of sequencing data and tens of millions of unique TCR sequences. Among the roughly 390 genotyped donors, around 81% belonged to the genetic ancestry cluster associated with self-reported Caucasian donors. The study aimed to test whether signatures of past pathogen exposure could be identified by cataloging public T cell receptors. Using immunosequencing, the study profiled T cell repertoires from fewer than 700 subjects and related those repertoires to cytomegalovirus serostatus. Along with the approximately 700-subject first cohort, a separate validation cohort of roughly 110 different subjects was used. To predict cytomegalovirus infection status, the study combined high-throughput TCR immunosequencing, statistical association of individual TCRs with disease status, and machine learning. A later analysis re-analyzed previously published TCR beta repertoires from about 600 donors and added high-resolution HLA genotyping to study TCR occurrence patterns. Rather than drawing on any new phenotypic data, the later analysis identified candidate immune exposures from TCR beta sequences and the way those sequences occurred across donors. In an earlier analysis of 587 of the donors, high-throughput TCR beta sequencing was used to judge whether each TCR beta V gene segment behaved as functional or pseudogenic. Alongside the repertoire data, information on donor age, sex, ethnicity and CMV serostatus was compiled. Genome-wide SNP genotypes for about three fifths of the roughly 670 donors were used in a later genetic analysis, which treated that subset as a discovery cohort. Every repertoire in the discovery cohort had been generated on one and the same sequencing platform. Both class I and class II loci were covered by HLA typing, at four-digit resolution. Typing coverage differed by locus: A, B, C, DRB1 and DQB1 were typed in roughly 620-630 donors, DQA1 in roughly 510, DPA1 in approximately 600, and DPB1 in around 440. A few DR-DQ haplotypes were treated as single units for association and clustering because of strong linkage in the cohort. Among some 400 genotyped donors of the cohort, an average of roughly 230,000 unique TCR beta nucleotide sequences was sequenced per donor, of which about 18% were non-productive.

Broader findings and caveats from the paper: A cluster of highly shared sequence variants was judged likely to represent a technical artifact of the sequencing pipeline. Assigning TCR associations to individual alleles was difficult when HLA alleles, especially DR and DQ, strongly co-occurred. Most CMV-associated TCR beta chains appeared to be HLA-restricted in a later analysis, and the HLA associations seemed to be driven largely by CMV exposure. For the cohort, immune exposure information was limited to CMV serostatus. A total of 150 to 200 TCR beta chains were listed by the study as associated with cytomegalovirus. Because HLA typing was unavailable for some donors at each locus, only the typed subset was used in association tests. Compared with the approximately 720-donor mean, donors in an Asian-associated ancestry cluster had fewer N-insertions in productive TCRs, according to a later genetic analysis. In an earlier analysis of several hundred of the donors, most TCR beta V segments were observed in productive rearrangements about 87% or about 30% of the time, broadly matching IMGT annotations. The 87-base-pair reads could not distinguish some IMGT-functional V segments, including TRBV6-2 and TRBV6-3, so those segments were excluded. In vitro tests confirmed that a few of the cytomegalovirus-associated TCR beta chains recognize cytomegalovirus antigens. Roughly uniform sequencing depth across donors was assumed in presence/absence analyses, although this assumption may not hold. In a later genetic analysis, a missense DCLRE1C variant was associated with V-gene and J-gene trimming of TCR beta chains, and the association was replicated in an independent cohort. Compared with equally common non-associated chains, HLA-associated TCR beta chains in a later analysis were more clonally expanded and had lower generation probabilities. The classifier was reported to diagnose cytomegalovirus status with high specificity and sensitivity in both the original and validation cohorts. Linkage disequilibrium might explain the correlated functional status among segregating V segments, but an unknown experimental factor could not be excluded. It was suggested by the authors that the approach could potentially be generalized to other disease states and immunological phenotypes. In a later analysis, TCR association rates were found to vary across HLA loci, with the most associated TCRs seen for DRB1 alleles and the fewest for HLA-C alleles. Most TCR sequences were observed very rarely across donors, whereas some public TCRs were present in many individuals. In a later analysis, 15,000 to 20,000 TCR beta sequences were associated with specific HLA alleles at a false discovery rate of 0.05. Only TCR beta chains were sequenced in this cohort, and the absence of alpha or paired-chain data limited detectable features. A further reported finding was that TCR beta sequences accurately predicted the HLA-A and HLA-B alleles for most subjects in the first cohort. Several of the top co-occurrence clusters appeared to be linked to parvovirus B19, influenza, CMV and Epstein-Barr virus, according to a later analysis. Because counts were too low, seventeen rarely observed V segments, including chromosome 9 orphons, were left out of the earlier analysis of about 500 of the donors.

The cohort consisted of some 670 healthy bone marrow donors. Cohort members were all nominally healthy when sampled, although unrecorded immune exposures were likely present. The donor tested CMV seronegative and was one of the 352 seronegative cohort members. A peripheral blood sample was collected from each donor, and TCR beta sequencing was performed on peripheral blood mononuclear cells. Genomic DNA was extracted from the blood cell samples with the Qiagen DNeasy Blood Extraction Kit. Library preparation used the immunoSEQ multiplex PCR assay. For the multiplex PCR, a mixture combining 60 forward primers for TCR Vbeta segments and 13 reverse primers for TCR Jbeta segments was used. A multiplex PCR assay on genomic DNA amplified the CDR3 region of rearranged TCR beta genes. The Illumina HiSeq System was used to sequence the amplified TCR beta libraries as 87-base-pair reads. On the authors' methods: In a later analysis, roughly 80 million unique TCR beta chains were counted across the 500 to 700 repertoires, and about 9.9 million of these chains were shared by at least two donors. A nearest-neighbor algorithm error-corrected the raw reads and collapsed the reads into unique sequences, merging closely related sequences to remove PCR and sequencing errors. V, D and J gene segments were assigned by aligning CDR3 sequences to IMGT reference sequences. For a sequence to be retained, at least a six-nucleotide match to both a V gene segment and a J gene segment was required. A rearrangement counted as productive if the CDR3 had no stop codons and remained in frame with V and J, and every other rearrangement counted as non-productive. Following IMGT convention, CDR3 was defined as the stretch from the second conserved V-encoded cysteine up to the conserved J-encoded phenylalanine. In an earlier analysis of roughly 610 of the donors, sequences lacking an unambiguous match to a single V gene segment were excluded. In an earlier analysis of roughly 500 of the donors, V segments were called functional above 56.7% productive rearrangements and were called segregating when the between-donor standard deviation exceeded 5%. A statistical classification framework was built for diagnosing cytomegalovirus status from the catalog of TCR beta chain sequences. In a later analysis, V and J genes were assigned by comparing TCR nucleotide sequences against IMGT/GENE-DB human TR gene sequences. The TCRdist pipeline was used in a later analysis to assign CDR3 sequences and most-parsimonious VDJ recombination scenarios. In a later analysis, every TCR beta chain was defined by the combination of its CDR3 amino acid sequence and its V-gene family, and reads without a unique V-gene family were dropped. In a later analysis, 450 to 600 highly shared, low-generation-probability nucleotide sequences were removed to address suspected cross-contamination and a sequencing artifact. In a later analysis, a clonal expansion index for each public chain was calculated from normalized within-repertoire ranks of inferred template counts. A later analysis computed generation probabilities with a VDJ recombination model fitted to out-of-frame rearrangements, and checked the results against IGoR. Hypergeometric tests were used in a later analysis to score TCR-TCR, TCR-HLA and TCR-CMV co-occurrence, with a repertoire-size bias correction applied to the TCR pairs. A later analysis estimated false discovery rates by permuting HLA or CMV assignments 20 times. In a later analysis, co-occurring TCRs were grouped with DBSCAN, and TCRdist sequence similarity was added when clustering was performed within HLA-allele-positive subsets. Co-occurrence clustering excluded repertoires with fewer than 30,000 or more than 120,000 public chains, plus five with anomalous nucleotide sharing. Here the immuneACCESS table is served through TCRdb, limited to in-frame sequences with V and J called. Missing clones are a known gap in these copies; in checked studies unresolved V genes cover under half, and the rest lacks a known reason. From that table come the V and J calls and clone size; the DNA was used to work out D and trimming. Counted in this sample were 70,000 or so clones; approximately 68% of them appeared once. The ten largest make up approximately 9.9% of the sample.

The germline V gene supplies CDR1 SGHDT and CDR2 YYEEEE. The CDR3 holds 13 amino acids from the cysteine to the phenylalanine. Only the CDR3 DNA stays, 39 bases, in frame from base 1. The trim is 1 base for V and 5 bases for J, with a gap of 9 bases between the germline ends. This clone has just one count. Its antigen remains unidentified. The input lacks base qualities; no much larger clone sits a single base away. Sequenced sample: PBMCs. The rearrangement combines TRBV5-6 with TRBJ2-5; the D region possibly corresponds to TRBD1 (5 bases align). The TCR sequence derives from a woman aged 25 to 39 in good health and CMV-seronegative. The nucleotide sequence is TGTGCCAGCAGCTTGTGGCAGGGCGAGACCCAGTACTTC. This is translated as CASSLWQGETQYF.